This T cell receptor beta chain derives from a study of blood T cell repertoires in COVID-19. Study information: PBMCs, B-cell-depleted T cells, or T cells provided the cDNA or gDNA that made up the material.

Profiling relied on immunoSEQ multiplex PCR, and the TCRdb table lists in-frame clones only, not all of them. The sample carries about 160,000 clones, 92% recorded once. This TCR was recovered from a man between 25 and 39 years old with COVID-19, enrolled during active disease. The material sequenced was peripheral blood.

In DNA form, the CDR3 reads TGCGCCAGCAGCCCAATACTAGCGGGAGGGCCATATGAGCAGTTCTTC. It yields the protein CASSPILAGGPYEQFF. The genes are TRBV4-3 and TRBJ2-1; 13 bases match TRBD2. This CDR3 is built from 16 residues. V shed 4 bases, J shed 8 bases, and the junction held 8 bases outside the gene matches. Germline lookup yields CDR1 LGHNA and CDR2 YSLEER.